This T cell receptor (beta chain) comes out of a study of shared clonotypes between healthy human individuals. Study results and limitations: Blood was the sole source, and tissue repertoires probably differ. Larger richness was generally estimated for naive than memory subsets. Genetic and exposure-history diversity was limited by the few donors. Non-shared clonotypes displayed generation probabilities falling below those of clonotypes present in all four donors.

This clone was counted a single time. Antigen unknown. Only in-frame clones appear in the TCRdb table, and some are missing; sequencing was by immunoSEQ multiplex PCR. The sample holds about 1.9 million clones, about 93% seen once. Positively selected for CCR7, the CD45RO-negative cells used as naive CD8 cells excluded terminally differentiated effector memory CD45RA+ cells. Germline lookup yields CDR1 MRHNA and CDR2 SNTAGT. There are 14 residues in the CDR3. Trimming removed 8 bases from V and 3 bases from J, with 16 bases in between. The sequencing input was naive CD8+ T cells from PBMCs. The sequence was obtained from a man aged 18 to 29 in good health. Some clones in this sample may be carry-over from other donors' samples. The V call is TRBV6-4, the J call TRBJ1-2, with D hard to call. In DNA form, the CDR3 reads TGTGCCAGCCCCCCGGCAGCTTACCACTATGGCTACACCTTC. Protein product: CASPPAAYHYGYTF.